What follows are 28 T cell receptor beta chains derived from one specimen sequenced in a study of T cell responses to AZD1222 COVID-19 vaccine (dated by TCRdb to the early 2020s). The library was made by the immunoSEQ multiplex PCR assay. TCRdb re-hosts the immuneACCESS table, in-frame sequences only. Its copies lack some clones; in the studies checked, an unresolved V gene accounts for under half of them, and the cause for the rest is not known. In this sample the table shows roughly 250,000 clones, approximately 93% of which occur a single time. The top ten constitute around 0.6% of the sample. In light of the paper, this sample's time point label describes: baseline before first vaccination. The material sequenced was peripheral blood, taken on day 0 of AZD1222 vaccination. The origin of the receptors is an adult in good health.

This clone was recorded only once. J is TRBJ1-2 and V is TRBV6-6, with D hard to call. CDR1 and CDR2 (germline): MNHNY, SVGAGI (reference sequence). V lost 5 bases and J 3 bases, leaving 7 bases between the germline ends. CDR3 length equals 12 residues. CDR3 sequence reads: CASSTEYYGYTF. Here the CDR3 DNA reads TGTGCCAGCAGTACGGAATACTATGGCTACACCTTC.

V and J are TRBV7-3 and TRBJ2-5; the match to TRBD1 covers 7 bases. CDR1 SGHTA and CDR2 FQGTGA come from the germline V gene. The CDR3 is 14 amino acids. Trimming cost V 5 bases and J 2 bases; bases outside gene matches: 5. The DNA for the CDR3 is TGTGCCAGCAGCCATTCAGGGGGTCAAGAGACCCAGTACTTC. It specifies CASSHSGGQETQYF.

The rearrangement links TRBV5-4 to TRBJ1-2, with a weak D call TRBD1 (5 bases). Deletions cut 0 bases from V and 8 bases from J, with 8 bases between. There are 12 residues in the CDR3. CDR1 SGHNT and CDR2 YYREEE come from the germline V gene (reference sequence). The CDR3 spells CASSLVGAGYTF. DNA for the CDR3: TGTGCCAGCAGCTTGGTTGGGGCCGGCTACACCTTC.

The J gene is TRBJ2-1, the V gene TRBV5-4; 7 bases are a match to TRBD1. The CDR3 sequence is 16 residues long. The V gene end was trimmed by 1 base and the J gene end by 4 bases; junction bases not matched to a gene: 8. Germline V gene lookup returns CDR1 SGHNT and CDR2 YYREEE (reference sequence). The CDR3 bases are TGTGCCAGCAGCTTGATCGGACAGGCTACTTACAATGAGCAGTTCTTC. Its protein is CASSLIGQATYNEQFF.

The rearrangement links TRBV2 to TRBJ2-3; unclear D gene. Trimming took 6 bases from V and 4 from J, leaving 11 bases between them. Germline V gene lookup returns CDR1 SNHLY and CDR2 FYNNEI. The CDR3 spans 13 residues. CDR3 sequence (DNA): TGTGCCAGCAGGGGTGGCGGCCCAGATACGCAGTATTTT. Its translation: CASRGGGPDTQYF.

The chain employs TRBV12-3 or TRBV12-4 and TRBJ2-5, with D unresolved. V was shortened by 2 bases and J by 4 bases, with 2 bases between the two germline ends. This CDR3 contains 11 residues. The CDR3 protein is CASSLRETQYF. DNA of the CDR3: TGTGCCAGCAGTTTAAGAGAGACCCAGTACTTC.

This clone was observed once. V is TRBV10-3 and J is TRBJ2-2; a weak D match, TRBD1 (6 bases). The CDR3 has 15 amino acids. The germline CDR1 and CDR2 sequences are ENHRY and SYGVKD. V lost 4 bases and J 3 bases, leaving 12 bases between the germline ends. CDR3 protein: CAISGGPRDTGELFF. CDR3 in DNA: TGTGCCATCAGTGGGGGGCCTCGGGACACCGGGGAGCTGTTTTTT.

The rearrangement uses TRBV9 and TRBJ1-2; 9 nucleotides agree with TRBD1. Germline trimming cut 2 bases from V and 6 bases from J; bases unmatched to any gene: 11. Germline CDR1 is SGDLS and CDR2 is YYNGEE. The CDR3 has 16 residues. The DNA of the CDR3 is TGTGCCAGCAGCGTCTCCGGGACAGGGACCGGCGATGGCTACACCTTC. Its translation: CASSVSGTGTGDGYTF.

The chain's CDR3 is CASSFGELGYTF. The CDR3 nucleotides read TGTGCCAGCAGTTTCGGGGAATTAGGCTACACCTTC. The rearrangement links TRBV12-3 or TRBV12-4 to TRBJ1-2; D is unclear. Trimming cost V 3 bases and J 8 bases, with 10 bases left between them. The CDR3 is made up of 12 amino acids.

The sample holds one count of this clone. The gene calls are TRBV28 and TRBJ1-2; no definite D call. V lost 5 bases and J 6 bases, leaving 16 bases between the germline ends. CDR3 length: 14 amino acids. CDR1 is MDHEN and CDR2 is SYDVKM in the germline V gene. The CDR3 loop reads CASSPAALIHGYTF. The CDR3 DNA sequence: TGTGCCAGCAGTCCCGCAGCTCTGATCCATGGCTACACCTTC.

This chain connects TRBV9 to TRBJ1-2, with D perhaps matching TRBD1 (6 bases). This CDR3 comprises 15 residues. Trimming pared 3 bases from V and 5 bases from J, leaving 17 bases between. Germline V CDR1 and CDR2: SGDLS, YYNGEE. The CDR3 bases are TGTGCCAGCAGCGGAGTAACCGGGACACCGTATGGCTACACCTTC. Amino acids: CASSGVTGTPYGYTF.

The genes are TRBV5-6 and TRBJ2-2; D perhaps matches TRBD1 (5 bases). The CDR3 is 14 residues long. CDR1 and CDR2 from the germline V gene are SGHDT and YYEEEE. Trimming stripped 0 bases from V and 3 bases from J, with 6 bases between. CDR3 sequence reads: CASSLGQYTGELFF. The DNA for the CDR3 is TGTGCCAGCAGCTTGGGACAGTACACCGGGGAGCTGTTTTTT.

This clone was seen a single time. The chain couples TRBV28 to TRBJ2-5; 8 bases match TRBD2. The germline gives CDR1 MDHEN, CDR2 SYDVKM. V lost 5 bases and J lost 0; bases outside the gene matches: 8. The CDR3 totals 16 residues. The CDR3 sequence: CASSEDLAGYQETQYF. The DNA of the CDR3 is TGTGCCAGCAGTGAAGATTTAGCGGGGTACCAAGAGACCCAGTACTTC.

The J gene is TRBJ2-7, the V gene TRBV4-3; D perhaps matches TRBD2 (5 bases). V dropped 3 bases and J dropped 0 bases, with 15 bases sitting between them. CDR3 size: 16 residues. The germline V gene has CDR1 LGHNA and CDR2 YSLEER. CDR3 nucleotide sequence: TGCGCCAGCAGCCAGGGGAGCGGCCTAAACTCCTACGAGCAGTACTTC. This translates into CASSQGSGLNSYEQYF.

The rearrangement uses TRBV3-1 (or the pseudogene TRBV3-2) and TRBJ2-3; 7 positions agree with TRBD1. Germline values: CDR1 LGHDT, CDR2 YNNKEL (reference sequence). V lost 4 bases to trimming and J lost 5 bases; unmatched junction nucleotides: 9. The CDR3 spans 15 residues. This CDR3 is CASSRRQGLVDTQYF. The CDR3 DNA follows: TGTGCCAGCAGCCGTCGACAGGGCCTTGTAGATACGCAGTATTTT.

The J gene is TRBJ1-2, the V gene TRBV19; D is possibly TRBD1 (5 bases). The V end was cut by 3 bases, the J end by 5 bases, with 19 bases between. Looked up from germline, CDR1 is LNHDA and CDR2 is SQIVND (reference sequence). The CDR3 contains 16 residues. The CDR3 loop reads CASSIRDHQRTYGYTF. CDR3 coding DNA: TGTGCCAGTAGTATCCGGGACCACCAACGTACTTATGGCTACACCTTC. Filled out from reference TRBV19 and TRBJ1-2, the complete variable domain reads DGGITQSPKYLFRKEGQNVTLSCEQNLNHDAMYWYRQDPGQGLRLIYYSQIVNDFQKGDIAEGYSVSREKKESFPLTVTSAQKNPTAFYLCASSIRDHQRTYGYTFGSGTRLTVV.

The genes are TRBV5-1 and TRBJ2-1; TRBD2 agrees at 12 bases. The length of the CDR3 is 17 residues. The V segment lost 0 bases and the J segment 4 bases; nucleotides outside the gene matches: 5. CDR1 and CDR2 (germline): SGHRS, YFSETQ. The CDR3 spells CASSLAASGGVYNEQFF. CDR3 nucleotides: TGCGCCAGCAGCTTGGCGGCTAGCGGGGGGGTATACAATGAGCAGTTCTTC.

V is TRBV28 and J is TRBJ2-2; TRBD1 is a possible D gene (6 bases). Germline V gives CDR1 MDHEN, CDR2 SYDVKM. V was pared by 5 bases and J by 4 bases, with 17 bases between. The CDR3 spans 16 residues. CDR3 protein: CASSDRGYRATGELFF. The CDR3 DNA is TGTGCCAGCAGTGACCGCGGTTACAGGGCCACCGGGGAGCTGTTTTTT.

The chain joins TRBV7-9 to TRBJ2-3; 8 bases agree with TRBD1. This CDR3 is built from 13 residues. The V segment lost 5 bases and the J segment 6 bases; nucleotides outside the gene matches: 4. Germline V lookup: CDR1 SEHNR, CDR2 FQNEAQ (reference sequence). The CDR3 DNA is TGTGCCAGCAGCCTGGCAGGGGGCGATACGCAGTATTTT. It codes for CASSLAGGDTQYF.

The chain carries TRBV28 and TRBJ2-7; D gene ambiguous. V was clipped by 3 bases and J by 9 bases, with 15 bases between them. Germline assignment: CDR1 MDHEN and CDR2 SYDVKM. The CDR3 length is 13 residues. CDR3 in DNA: TGTGCCAGCAGTTTGGGTAGGGTTGGCGGGCAGTACTTC. Encoded protein: CASSLGRVGGQYF.

CDR3 sequence: CASSPRGTGNTIYF. The DNA for the CDR3 is TGTGCCAGCAGCCCCCGGGGAACTGGAAACACCATATATTTT. V gene TRBV11-3 combines with J gene TRBJ1-3; D is ambiguous. The CDR3 totals 14 residues. Trimming stripped 5 bases from V and 2 bases from J, with 10 bases between. Germline lookup yields CDR1 SGHNT and CDR2 YENEEA.

In nucleotides, the CDR3 is TGTGCCAGCAGAGGCGACAGGGGCAACTATGGCTACACCTTC. Translated, it gives CASRGDRGNYGYTF. J is TRBJ1-2 and V is TRBV28; 8 bases match TRBD1. With V trimmed by 6 bases and J by 2 bases, 5 bases remained unmatched. The CDR3 extends over 14 amino acids. Germline loops: CDR1 MDHEN, CDR2 SYDVKM.

The gene calls are TRBV12-3 or TRBV12-4 and TRBJ1-5; no clear D gene. The length of the CDR3 is 12 residues. V was shortened by 6 bases and J by 6 bases, with 9 bases between the two germline ends. CDR3: CASRMAGQPQHF. The CDR3 coding sequence is TGTGCCAGCAGAATGGCAGGTCAGCCCCAGCATTTT.

This clone was counted once. V usage is TRBV5-1 and J usage is TRBJ1-2, with no clear D. Trimming removed 4 bases at V and 8 bases at J, with 15 bases between. The CDR3 runs to 13 residues. Germline V CDR1 and CDR2: SGHRS, YFSETQ. The DNA for the CDR3 is TGCGCCAGCAGCCCCTTCCTCACGTTGGGCTACACCTTC. It yields the protein CASSPFLTLGYTF.

The gene calls are TRBV7-9 and TRBJ2-7; 15 bases agree with TRBD2. The CDR3 consists of 17 residues. Germline-derived CDR1 and CDR2 are SEHNR and FQNEAQ (reference sequence). The V gene end was trimmed by 3 bases and the J gene end by 3 bases; junction bases not matched to a gene: 6. The CDR3 reads CASSLGLAGGRIYEQYF. The CDR3 nucleotides read TGTGCCAGCAGCTTGGGACTAGCGGGAGGCCGTATCTACGAGCAGTACTTC. Variable domain in full (rest from reference TRBV7-9 and TRBJ2-7): DTGVSQNPRHKITKRGQNVTFRCDPISEHNRLYWYRQTLGQGPEFLTYFQNEAQLEKSRLLSDRFSAERPKGSFSTLEIQRTEQGDSAMYLCASSLGLAGGRIYEQYFGPGTRLTVT.

The chain uses TRBV7-9 and TRBJ2-3; D might be TRBD2 (7 bases). The V gene's germline CDR1 is SEHNR and CDR2 FQNEAQ (reference sequence). This CDR3 has 12 residues. Between the trimmed V and J ends, which lost 11 bases and 3 bases, there was a span of 12 bases. The CDR3 is CAGGGGTDTQYF. In nucleotides, the CDR3 is TGTGCCGGAGGGGGAGGGACAGATACGCAGTATTTT. Drawing the rest from reference TRBV7-9 and TRBJ2-3, the complete variable domain is DTGVSQNPRHKITKRGQNVTFRCDPISEHNRLYWYRQTLGQGPEFLTYFQNEAQLEKSRLLSDRFSAERPKGSFSTLEIQRTEQGDSAMYLCAGGGGTDTQYFGPGTRLTVL.

The chain combines TRBV7-6 with TRBJ2-1; 11 bases align to TRBD2. The V gene's germline CDR1 is SGHVS and CDR2 FNYEAQ. The V gene end was trimmed by 1 base and the J gene end by 9 bases; junction bases not matched to a gene: 11. The CDR3 has 17 amino acids. The CDR3 loop reads CASSLVVAGGPSGEQFF. The CDR3 nucleotides read TGTGCCAGCAGCTTAGTGGTAGCGGGAGGGCCAAGCGGTGAGCAGTTCTTC.

The chain links TRBV15 to TRBJ2-1; D is uncertain. V gave up 0 bases and J gave up 12 bases, with 12 bases separating them. Per the germline V gene, CDR1 is LNHNV and CDR2 is YYDKDF (reference sequence). The CDR3 spans 13 residues. CDR3 coding DNA: TGTGCCACCAGCAGAGATGGCGGCTATCCGCAGTTCTTC. This sequence encodes CATSRDGGYPQFF.